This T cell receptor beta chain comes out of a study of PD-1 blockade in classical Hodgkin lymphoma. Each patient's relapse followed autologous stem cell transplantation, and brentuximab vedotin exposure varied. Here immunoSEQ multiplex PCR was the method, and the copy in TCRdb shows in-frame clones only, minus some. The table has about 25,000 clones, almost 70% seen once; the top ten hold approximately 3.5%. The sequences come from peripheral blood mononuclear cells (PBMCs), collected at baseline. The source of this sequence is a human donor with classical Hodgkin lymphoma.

The CDR3 DNA follows: TGTGCCAGCAACCCCGGGTGGGCGGAATACGAGCAGTACTTC. This codes for CASNPGWAEYEQYF. The chain combines TRBV5-5 with TRBJ2-7; D is undetermined. CDR3 size: 14 residues. Between the trimmed V and J ends, which lost 6 bases and 4 bases, there was a span of 17 bases. From germline, CDR1 is SGHKS and CDR2 YYEKEE (reference sequence). The complete variable domain, with remaining parts taken from reference TRBV5-5 and TRBJ2-7, reads DAGVTQSPTHLIKTRGQQVTLRCSPISGHKSVSWYQQVLGQGPQFIFQYYEKEERGRGNFPDRFSARQFPNYSSELNVNALLLGDSALYLCASNPGWAEYEQYFGPGTRLTVT.